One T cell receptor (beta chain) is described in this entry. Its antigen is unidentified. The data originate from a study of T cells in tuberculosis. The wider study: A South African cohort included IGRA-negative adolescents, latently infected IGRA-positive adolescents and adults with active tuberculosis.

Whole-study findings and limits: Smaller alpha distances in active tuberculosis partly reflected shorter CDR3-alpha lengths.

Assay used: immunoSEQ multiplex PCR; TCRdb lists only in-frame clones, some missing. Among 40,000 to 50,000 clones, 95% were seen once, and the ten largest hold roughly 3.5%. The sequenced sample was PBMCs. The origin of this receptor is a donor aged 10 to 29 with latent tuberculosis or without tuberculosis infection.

The CDR3 is CASSVDRGAGANVLTF. In DNA form, the CDR3 reads TGTGCCAGCAGCGTTGACAGGGGTGCTGGGGCCAACGTCCTGACTTTC. The J gene is TRBJ2-6, the V gene TRBV7-8; 8 bases match TRBD1. Trimming removed 5 bases from V and 2 bases from J; junction bases left unmatched: 5. The CDR3 has 16 residues. Germline lookup yields CDR1 SGHVS and CDR2 FQNEAQ.